This T cell receptor (beta chain) emerged from a study of cytomegalovirus exposure and HLA in healthy donors. The length of the CDR3 is 14 residues. After removal of 6 bases from V and 5 bases from J, the junction contained 4 bases not matched to a gene. Germline values: CDR1 MNHNS, CDR2 SASEGT. Study-level findings and limits: It was taken for granted in presence/absence analyses that sequencing depth across donors was roughly uniform. Clonal expansion, a later analysis showed, was greater in HLA-associated TCR beta chains than in equally common others.

The primer mix had 60 Vbeta and 13 Jbeta primers. Sequencing used immunoSEQ multiplex PCR; TCRdb keeps in-frame clones, though not all of them. The table shows 150,000 to 200,000 clones, with over 70% occurring only once. In the case of this clone: Its antigen remains unknown.

The sequence derives from a woman aged 18-29 years in good health and CMV-seronegative. Sample: PBMCs. This chain uses TRBV6-1 with TRBJ1-4; 9 nucleotides match TRBD1. CDR3 loop: CASRTTGGNEKLFF. The DNA of the CDR3 is TGTGCCAGCAGGACAACAGGGGGCAATGAAAAACTGTTTTTT.